One sample yielded the 23 T cell receptor beta chains listed below, sequenced in a study of CD8+ T cells in alopecia areata. Noted treatment: oral pan-JAK inhibitor, 5-10 mg twice daily. As the sequencing template, cDNA was produced by extracting RNA and reverse transcribing it. Sequencing used immunoSEQ multiplex PCR; TCRdb keeps in-frame clones, though not all of them. This sample carries roughly 110,000 clones, roughly 84% of them seen once, and the ten largest clones take 20% to 25%. Sequencing was performed on CD8+ T cells sorted from blood, taken at week 24, from a patient treated with tofacitinib. Receptors originate from a human donor with alopecia areata.

V usage is TRBV5-8 and J usage is TRBJ1-1; D is perhaps TRBD1 (5 bases). The CDR3 loop spans 16 amino acids. Germline V CDR1 and CDR2: SGHTS, YDEGEE. Trimming pared 0 bases from V and 1 base from J, leaving 13 bases between. DNA of the CDR3: TGTGCCAGCAGCTTGGCGAGGGGCGTCCGGAACACTGAAGCTTTCTTT. It is translated as CASSLARGVRNTEAFF.

CDR3 in DNA: TGCAGCGTTGAACGGGGGGATAGGTACGAGCAGTACTTC. As protein: CSVERGDRYEQYF. The V gene is TRBV29-1, the J gene TRBJ2-5, with 7 bases matching TRBD2. The closer fit of TRBJ2-7 to the DNA end suggests the J call may be wrong. The CDR3 runs 13 residues. Germline-derived CDR1 and CDR2 are SQVTM and ANQGSEA.

On this clone itself: Other nucleotide sequences in the sample specify the same CDR3. The chain couples TRBV29-1 to TRBJ2-3; D is ambiguous. Germline CDR1 reads SQVTM; CDR2 reads ANQGSEA. The CDR3 is made up of 15 amino acids. CDR3 region: CSTEVPGSSTDTQYF. The CDR3 nucleotides are TGCAGTACCGAAGTCCCGGGCTCTAGCACAGATACGCAGTATTTT.

The chain couples TRBV11-3 to TRBJ2-5; perhaps D is TRBD1 or TRBD2 (5 bases each). The CDR3 runs 13 residues. Germline values: CDR1 SGHNT, CDR2 YENEEA. V shed 2 bases and J shed 5 bases, with 9 bases lying between them. The CDR3 region is CASSLSWGETQYF. The DNA of the CDR3 is TGTGCCAGCAGCTTAAGCTGGGGGGAGACCCAGTACTTC. Variable domain in full (rest from reference TRBV11-3 and TRBJ2-5): EAGVVQSPRYKIIEKKQPVAFWCNPISGHNTLYWYLQNLGQGPELLIRYENEEAVDDSQLPKDRFSAERLKGVDSTLKIQPAELGDSAVYLCASSLSWGETQYFGPGTRLLVL.

In this sample, this clone turned up a few times. The rearrangement uses TRBV21-1 and TRBJ2-2; TRBD1 is the table's D call and was not checked against the DNA. TRBV21-1 is designated a pseudogene. This CDR3 comprises 16 residues. The DNA of the CDR3 is TGTGCCAGCGCAGGGGGCGAGACTGCGTCCGACGGGGAGCTGTTTTTT. Translation gives CASAGGETASDGELFF.

With regard to this clone: The same CDR3 also results from other DNA sequences found in this sample. The J gene is TRBJ2-6, the V gene TRBV5-1, with D uncertain. The germline V gene encodes CDR1 SGHRS and CDR2 YFSETQ. V dropped 0 bases and J dropped 0 bases, with 10 bases sitting between them. The CDR3 sequence is 17 residues long. The CDR3 loop reads CASSLVGPYSGANVLTF. The CDR3, as DNA: TGCGCCAGCAGCTTGGTAGGACCATACTCTGGGGCCAACGTCCTGACTTTC.

Only one count was recorded for this clone. The genes are TRBV2 and TRBJ2-3, with 7 bases fitting TRBD2. There are 14 residues in the CDR3. Germline CDR1 is SNHLY and CDR2 is FYNNEI. The V segment lost 5 bases and the J segment 2 bases; nucleotides outside the gene matches: 4. This CDR3 reads CASSTRDYTDTQYF. In nucleotides, the CDR3 is TGTGCCAGCAGTACCCGGGACTACACAGATACGCAGTATTTT.

V and J are TRBV5-1 and TRBJ2-7; D not certain. This CDR3 comprises 13 residues. Germline CDR1 is SGHRS and CDR2 is YFSETQ. V dropped 0 bases and J dropped 9 bases, with 13 bases sitting between them. CDR3 nucleotides: TGCGCCAGCAGCTTGGAGCTCTATTGGGGGCAGTACTTC. This sequence encodes CASSLELYWGQYF.

The chain is built from TRBV7-6 and TRBJ2-7; D gene ambiguous. Between the trimmed V and J ends, which lost 1 base and 5 bases, there was a span of 12 bases. The CDR3 contains 14 residues. In germline, CDR1 is SGHVS, CDR2 FNYEAQ. This CDR3 reads CASSLDDIRNEQYF. DNA of the CDR3: TGTGCCAGCAGCTTAGACGACATTAGGAACGAGCAGTACTTC.

The chain is built from TRBV5-1 and TRBJ2-7; no clear D. V shed 4 bases and J shed 4 bases, with 9 bases lying between them. Per the germline V gene, CDR1 is SGHRS and CDR2 is YFSETQ. The CDR3 spans 12 residues. The CDR3 DNA reads as TGCGCCAGCAGCCACGGCAGTTACGAGCAGTACTTC. Encoded protein: CASSHGSYEQYF. The full variable domain, its missing parts supplied by reference TRBV5-1 and TRBJ2-7, is KAGVTQTPRYLIKTRGQQVTLSCSPISGHRSVSWYQQTPGQGLQFLFEYFSETQRNKGNFPGRFSGRQFSNSRSEMNVSTLELGDSALYLCASSHGSYEQYFGPGTRLTVT.

The sample holds one count of this clone. The J gene is TRBJ2-7, the V gene TRBV7-6; 7 nucleotides agree with TRBD1. V shed 5 bases, J shed 4 bases, and the junction held 11 bases outside the gene matches. The CDR3 is 15 amino acids. CDR1 and CDR2 from the germline V gene are SGHVS and FNYEAQ. CDR3 DNA: TGTGCCAGCAGCCAACTTGTAGGGACAGTTTACGAGCAGTACTTC. This encodes CASSQLVGTVYEQYF.

The CDR3 region is CASSPGVDNQPQHF. As DNA, the CDR3 is TGCGCCAGCAGCCCGGGAGTGGACAATCAGCCCCAGCATTTT. The chain uses TRBV5-1 and TRBJ1-5; D is ambiguous. There are 14 residues in the CDR3. The germline CDR1 and CDR2 sequences are SGHRS and YFSETQ. Trimming left V 4 bases short and J 3 bases short, with 11 bases between. Looking up the rest from reference TRBV5-1 and TRBJ1-5 gives the full variable domain: KAGVTQTPRYLIKTRGQQVTLSCSPISGHRSVSWYQQTPGQGLQFLFEYFSETQRNKGNFPGRFSGRQFSNSRSEMNVSTLELGDSALYLCASSPGVDNQPQHFGDGTRLSIL.

The gene calls are TRBV7-8 and TRBJ2-5, with 14 positions matching TRBD2. The V gene's germline CDR1 is SGHVS and CDR2 FQNEAQ. Trimming took 5 bases from V and 5 from J; bases not matched to a gene: 4. CDR3 size: 15 residues. The CDR3 nucleotides read TGTGCCAGCAGCCCGACTAGCGGGGGGGTTGAGACCCAGTACTTC. Amino acid sequence: CASSPTSGGVETQYF. Combining the CDR3 with reference TRBV7-8 and TRBJ2-5 gives the whole variable domain GAGVSQSPRYKVAKRGQDVALRCDPISGHVSLFWYQQALGQGPEFLTYFQNEAQLDKSGLPSDRFFAERPEGSVSTLKIQRTQQEDSAVYLCASSPTSGGVETQYFGPGTRLLVL.

This clone was picked up one time. The genes are TRBV4-3 and TRBJ1-2, with 9 bases identical to TRBD1. The CDR3 spans 15 residues. Germline-derived CDR1 and CDR2 are LGHNA and YSLEER. After removal of 4 bases from V and 2 bases from J, the junction contained 5 bases not matched to a gene. CDR3 region: CASSPGTGWNYGYTF. The CDR3 DNA sequence: TGCGCCAGCAGCCCTGGGACAGGGTGGAACTATGGCTACACCTTC.

This rearrangement joins TRBV5-1 to TRBJ2-1, with TRBD2 matching over 8 bases. There are 13 residues in the CDR3. J lost 7 bases, V lost 2 bases, and 2 bases had no gene match. Germline V gene lookup returns CDR1 SGHRS and CDR2 YFSETQ. CDR3 loop: CASSLRGGNEQFF. CDR3 sequence (DNA): TGCGCCAGCAGCTTACGGGGGGGTAATGAGCAGTTCTTC. Combining the CDR3 with reference TRBV5-1 and TRBJ2-1 gives the whole variable domain KAGVTQTPRYLIKTRGQQVTLSCSPISGHRSVSWYQQTPGQGLQFLFEYFSETQRNKGNFPGRFSGRQFSNSRSEMNVSTLELGDSALYLCASSLRGGNEQFFGPGTRLTVL.

V and J are TRBV27 and TRBJ2-7, with TRBD1 matching 9 bases. The V gene's germline CDR1 is MNHEY and CDR2 SMNVEV (reference sequence). There are 16 residues in the CDR3. The ends lost 2 bases at V and 2 bases at J; junction bases unmatched: 7. The CDR3 coding sequence is TGTGCCAGCAGTTTAACCGGGACAGGGATCCCCTACGAGCAGTACTTC. Translation: CASSLTGTGIPYEQYF.

V usage is TRBV27 and J usage is TRBJ2-7, with a possible D match to TRBD2 (6 bases). Trimming stripped 3 bases from V and 6 bases from J, with 12 bases between. In germline, CDR1 is MNHEY, CDR2 SMNVEV (reference sequence). This CDR3 comprises 13 residues. Here the CDR3 DNA reads TGTGCCAGCAGTTTGGGCGGGGCTACCGAGCAGTACTTC. This sequence encodes CASSLGGATEQYF.

The J gene is TRBJ1-2, the V gene TRBV5-1, with TRBD1 matching over 7 bases. J was trimmed by 2 bases and V by 4 bases; bases with no gene match: 8. The CDR3 has 15 residues. From germline, CDR1 is SGHRS and CDR2 YFSETQ. The CDR3 DNA follows: TGCGCCAGCAGCCCCCGGACGGGACAGAACTATGGCTACACCTTC. As protein: CASSPRTGQNYGYTF.

The rearrangement links TRBV7-8 to TRBJ2-7; 7 positions match TRBD1. Unmatched junction bases numbered 8, after V lost 5 bases and J lost 7 bases. CDR3 length equals 13 residues. Per germline, CDR1 SGHVS and CDR2 FQNEAQ. CDR3 loop: CASSMGQPREQYF. DNA of the CDR3: TGTGCCAGCAGCATGGGACAGCCAAGAGAGCAGTACTTC.

This clone has only one observation. J is TRBJ2-7 and V is TRBV5-1; 12 bases map to TRBD2. The trim removed 4 bases at V and 3 bases at J, leaving 5 bases unmatched. CDR3 length equals 15 residues. Germline assignment: CDR1 SGHRS and CDR2 YFSETQ. CDR3: CASSVPSGGDYEQYF. CDR3 coding DNA: TGCGCCAGCAGCGTCCCTAGCGGGGGGGACTACGAGCAGTACTTC.

The chain recombines TRBV6-5 with TRBJ2-1; 7 bases map to TRBD1. J gave up 6 bases and V 6 bases, and 5 bases lay outside the gene matches. The germline CDR1 and CDR2 sequences are MNHEY and SVGAGI. The CDR3 is 13 residues long. CDR3 sequence reads: CASSPGTANEQFF. The DNA for the CDR3 is TGTGCCAGCAGCCCCGGGACAGCCAATGAGCAGTTCTTC.

On this clone itself: An end of the junction does not agree with germline; a read error may underlie this. The chain couples TRBV7-7 to TRBJ2-7; 8 bases are a match to TRBD2. Germline CDR1 is SSHAT and CDR2 is FNYEAQ (reference sequence). The CDR3 is made up of 15 amino acids. The CDR3 DNA sequence: TGTGCTAGCAGCCGCACCCGGGGGGGGGTGGACGAGCAGTACTTC. It encodes CASSRTRGGVDEQYF.

The V and J genes are TRBV2 and TRBJ2-5, with TRBD1 as a possible D gene (5 bases). Trimming took 8 bases from V and 1 from J, leaving 11 bases between them. Germline CDR1 and CDR2: SNHLY and FYNNEI. CDR3 length: 13 residues. CDR3 DNA sequence: TGTGCCAGCGGGCGACAGCTCCAAGAGACCCAGTACTTC. Amino acid sequence: CASGRQLQETQYF.